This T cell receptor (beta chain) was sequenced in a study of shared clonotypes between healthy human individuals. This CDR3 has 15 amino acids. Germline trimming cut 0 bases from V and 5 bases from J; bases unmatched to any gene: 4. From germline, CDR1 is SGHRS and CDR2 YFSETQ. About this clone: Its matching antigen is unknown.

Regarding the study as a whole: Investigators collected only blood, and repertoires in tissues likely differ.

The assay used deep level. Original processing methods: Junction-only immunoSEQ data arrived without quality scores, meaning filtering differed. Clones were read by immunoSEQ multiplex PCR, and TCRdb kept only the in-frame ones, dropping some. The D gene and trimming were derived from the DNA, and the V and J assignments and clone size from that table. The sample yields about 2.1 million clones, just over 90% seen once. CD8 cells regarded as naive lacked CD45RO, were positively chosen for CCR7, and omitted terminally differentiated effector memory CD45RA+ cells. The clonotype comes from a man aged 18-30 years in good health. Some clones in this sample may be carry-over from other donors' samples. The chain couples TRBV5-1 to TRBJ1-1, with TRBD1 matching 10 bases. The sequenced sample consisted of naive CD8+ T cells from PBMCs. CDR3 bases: TGCGCCAGCAGCTTGGGACAGGGGGCGCGTACTGAAGCTTTCTTT. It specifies CASSLGQGARTEAFF.